This T cell receptor beta chain comes out of a study of T cells in Graves' hyperthyroidism and ophthalmopathy. About this clonotype: Its matching antigen is unknown.

The TCR beta CDR3 regions underwent amplification using RNA transcripts as the source. A set of HTBI primers served as the primers for a first-round RT-PCR of the TCR CDR3. From the multiplex PCR reads, TCRdb called clonotypes with MiXCR, one entry per CDR3 protein. The data show about 400,000 distinct CDR3 sequences, about 15% seen once. Germline V CDR1 and CDR2: MNHEY, SVGEGT. CDR3 length equals 17 residues. Losses at the gene ends were 7 bases for V and 7 bases for J; bases not matched to a gene: 20. Graves' hyperthyroidism is called stable when ophthalmopathy does not progress within 18 months. Study-wide results and caveats: Patients with ophthalmopathy were separated from those with stable hyperthyroidism by a 13 V-J model.

Sequenced material: blood. V gene TRBV6-2 or TRBV6-3 combines with J gene TRBJ1-2; TRBD1 agrees at 8 bases. This sequence originates from a woman younger than 45 with Graves' hyperthyroidism. This CDR3 reads CASTQGQGQETYRGYTF. In nucleotides, the CDR3 is TGTGCCAGCACCCAAGGACAGGGACAGGAAACCTATCGTGGCTACACCTTC.